The 15 T cell receptor beta chains listed next were all sequenced from one sample in a study of cytomegalovirus exposure and HLA in healthy donors. Use of 60 Vbeta and 13 Jbeta primers characterized the PCR. Sequenced by immunoSEQ multiplex PCR; TCRdb stores in-frame clones only, minus some. In the table there are some 150,000 clones, 76% of which are singletons. Sequences were obtained from PBMCs. The receptors were sampled from a female donor in good health and CMV-seronegative.

The table lists this clone with a count of one. The chain employs TRBV7-8 and TRBJ2-5; TRBD2 is a possible D gene (6 bases). The CDR3 consists of 13 residues. Germline CDR1 reads SGHVS; CDR2 reads FQNEAQ. Trimming left V 3 bases short and J 2 bases short, with 7 bases between. The CDR3 DNA is TGTGCCAGCAGCTTTAGCGGACAAGAGACCCAGTACTTC. Translated: CASSFSGQETQYF.

The genes are TRBV7-9 and TRBJ2-1, with 7 nucleotides matching TRBD2. Trimming at V came to 6 bases and at J to 0 bases, leaving 5 bases not matched to a gene. The CDR3 extends over 15 amino acids. Per germline, CDR1 SEHNR and CDR2 FQNEAQ (reference sequence). CDR3 sequence (DNA): TGTGCCAGCAGTCCTAGCGGTAGCTCCTACAATGAGCAGTTCTTC. This codes for CASSPSGSSYNEQFF.

CDR3 protein: CASSSYGWRNTEAFF. DNA of the CDR3: TGTGCCAGCAGCTCGTACGGTTGGAGGAACACTGAAGCTTTCTTT. The chain carries TRBV7-2 and TRBJ1-1; no clear D gene. V gave up 4 bases and J gave up 1 base, with 13 bases separating them. The CDR3 is 15 amino acids. The germline V gene has CDR1 SGHTA and CDR2 FQGNSA.

This sequence joins TRBV2 and TRBJ2-1; no reliable D call. Trimming removed 2 bases at V and 4 bases at J, with 6 bases between. In germline, CDR1 is SNHLY, CDR2 FYNNEI. This CDR3 has 13 residues. CDR3 sequence (DNA): TGTGCCAGCAGTGAAAGACTGTACAATGAGCAGTTCTTC. As protein: CASSERLYNEQFF. Filled out from reference TRBV2 and TRBJ2-1, the complete variable domain reads EPEVTQTPSHQVTQMGQEVILRCVPISNHLYFYWYRQILGQKVEFLVSFYNNEISEKSEIFDDQFSVERPDGSNFTLKIRSTKLEDSAMYFCASSERLYNEQFFGPGTRLTVL.

In this sample, this clone turned up a few times. The chain carries TRBV14 and TRBJ2-7; the D is unclear. V was shortened by 4 bases and J by 6 bases, with 10 bases between the two germline ends. The length of the CDR3 is 12 residues. The V gene's germline CDR1 is SGHDN and CDR2 FVKESK. The chain's CDR3 is CASSPYTIEQYF. For the CDR3, the DNA is TGTGCCAGCAGCCCTTACACCATCGAGCAGTACTTC.

This clone has only a few counts. V and J are TRBV5-4 and TRBJ2-2; D might be TRBD1 (6 bases). This CDR3 is 15 amino acids long. The V end lost 4 bases, the J end lost 5 bases, and 15 bases lay between the germline ends. Germline loops: CDR1 SGHNT, CDR2 YYREEE (reference sequence). The CDR3 loop reads CASSQDSWVTGELFF. For the CDR3, the DNA is TGTGCCAGCAGCCAGGACAGTTGGGTGACCGGGGAGCTGTTTTTT. The entire variable domain, with the rest obtained from reference TRBV5-4 and TRBJ2-2, is as follows: ETGVTQSPTHLIKTRGQQVTLRCSSQSGHNTVSWYQQALGQGPQFIFQYYREEENGRGNFPPRFSGLQFPNYSSELNVNALELDDSALYLCASSQDSWVTGELFFGEGSRLTVL.

V usage is TRBV19 and J usage is TRBJ2-7; maybe TRBD1 (5 bases). Germline CDR1 and CDR2: LNHDA and SQIVND (reference sequence). V was shortened by 6 bases and J by 0 bases, with 15 bases between the two germline ends. This CDR3 spans 15 amino acids. CDR3 protein: CASSIASTDSYEQYF. The DNA for the CDR3 is TGTGCCAGTAGCATCGCCTCGACAGACTCCTACGAGCAGTACTTC.

This sequence joins TRBV19 and TRBJ1-5; D remains ambiguous. This CDR3 region has 15 residues. The germline V gene encodes CDR1 LNHDA and CDR2 SQIVND (reference sequence). The V and J ends lost 7 bases and 0 bases respectively, with 13 bases between them. The CDR3 reads CASKEGAYSNQPQHF. In DNA form, the CDR3 reads TGTGCCAGTAAGGAAGGAGCGTATAGCAATCAGCCCCAGCATTTT.

The chain carries TRBV7-6 and TRBJ2-2; weak D call: TRBD1 (5 bases). Germline loops: CDR1 SGHVS, CDR2 FNYEAQ. The CDR3 is 15 residues long. The V and J ends lost 5 bases and 1 base respectively, with 11 bases between them. CDR3 bases: TGTGCCAGCAGCCCCCTGGGGCAGAACACCGGGGAGCTGTTTTTT. Its translation is CASSPLGQNTGELFF.

The chain employs TRBV7-9 and TRBJ1-2, with 12 bases that match TRBD1. Losses at the gene ends were 2 bases for V and 2 bases for J; bases not matched to a gene: 6. This CDR3 spans 17 amino acids. Germline V gene data show CDR1 as SEHNR and CDR2 as FQNEAQ (reference sequence). The chain's CDR3 is CASSLIKGQGANYGYTF. The CDR3 DNA sequence: TGTGCCAGCAGCTTAATAAAGGGACAGGGGGCAAACTATGGCTACACCTTC.

This sequence joins TRBV27 and TRBJ2-3; 7 bases map to TRBD1. Germline lookup yields CDR1 MNHEY and CDR2 SMNVEV (reference sequence). Trimming at V came to 5 bases and at J to 12 bases, leaving 20 bases not matched to a gene. The CDR3 contains 16 residues. In DNA form, the CDR3 reads TGTGCCAGCAGTCACCAAACCGGGACAGCTATACCCACCCAGTATTTT. It is translated as CASSHQTGTAIPTQYF.

The J gene is TRBJ2-5, the V gene TRBV7-9, with TRBD1 identical over 11 bases. Germline lookup yields CDR1 SEHNR and CDR2 FQNEAQ (reference sequence). The CDR3 has 16 amino acids. V dropped 4 bases and J dropped 4; count of bases not matched to a gene: 8. Here the CDR3 DNA reads TGTGCCAGCAGCTCGGGCCCGGACAGGGGGCTAGAGACCCAGTACTTC. Translation: CASSSGPDRGLETQYF.

J is TRBJ2-3 and V is TRBV30; TRBD2 might be the D (6 bases). The CDR3 has 15 amino acids. Per germline, CDR1 GTSNPN and CDR2 SVGIG (reference sequence). The chain's CDR3 is CAHGFGGFRTDTQYF. The CDR3 nucleotides are TGTGCACATGGATTTGGGGGGTTTCGCACAGATACGCAGTATTTT.

This clone has just one count. This sequence joins TRBV15 and TRBJ1-2; D not certain. The CDR3 loop spans 15 amino acids. Germline CDR1 reads LNHNV; CDR2 reads YYDKDF (reference sequence). V was shortened by 0 bases and J by 4 bases, with 12 bases between the two germline ends. The CDR3 region is CATSRDHGLSYGYTF. In DNA, the CDR3 is TGTGCCACCAGCAGAGATCACGGGTTAAGCTATGGCTACACCTTC.

The rearrangement links TRBV6-5 to TRBJ2-7; TRBD2 matches 9 bases. The CDR3 sequence is 15 residues long. The germline CDR1 and CDR2 sequences are MNHEY and SVGAGI. Trimming cost V 5 bases and J 3 bases; bases outside gene matches: 8. Written as DNA, the CDR3 is TGTGCCAGCAGTGGAAGCGGGAGGCTTCTCTACGAGCAGTACTTC. It codes for CASSGSGRLLYEQYF.